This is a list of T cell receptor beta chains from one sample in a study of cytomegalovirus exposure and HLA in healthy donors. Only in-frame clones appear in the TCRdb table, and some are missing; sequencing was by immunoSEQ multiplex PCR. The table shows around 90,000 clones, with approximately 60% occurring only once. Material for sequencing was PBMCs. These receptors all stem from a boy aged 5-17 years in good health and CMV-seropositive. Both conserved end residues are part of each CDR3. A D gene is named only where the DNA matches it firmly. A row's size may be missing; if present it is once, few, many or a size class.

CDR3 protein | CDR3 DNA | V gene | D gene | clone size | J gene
CASGLGDTTNEKLFF | TGTGCTAGTGGTTTGGGGGACACAACTAATGAAAAACTGTTTTTT | TRBV12-5 | . | . | TRBJ1-4
CASSLETGTEAFF | TGCGCCAGCAGCTTGGAAACCGGGACAGAAGCTTTCTTT | TRBV5-1 | . | . | TRBJ1-1
CARSPEKNF | TGTGCCCGGTCCCCTGAAAAAAATTTT | TRBV19 | . | . | TRBJ1-4
CASSVDRVNTEAFF | TGTGCCAGCAGCGTAGACAGGGTTAACACTGAAGCTTTCTTT | TRBV9 | . | . | TRBJ1-1
CASRGGQTKNQPQHF | TGTGCCAGCAGGGGGGGACAGACAAAAAATCAGCCCCAGCATTTT | TRBV28 | TRBD1 | . | TRBJ1-5
CASSRPQSVYLSGANVLTF | TGTGCCAGCAGCCGCCCACAGAGTGTGTACCTCTCTGGGGCCAACGTCCTGACTTTC | TRBV5-8 | . | . | TRBJ2-6
CASSSGRTGVWETQYF | TGTGCCAGCAGCTCAGGACGGACTGGGGTGTGGGAGACCCAGTACTTC | TRBV7-2 | . | . | TRBJ2-5
CASSRQVGDTGELFF | TGTGCCAGCAGTAGACAGGTCGGTGACACCGGGGAGCTGTTTTTT | TRBV28 | . | few | TRBJ2-2
CASSYQPGGHNEQFF | TGTGCCAGCAGTTACCAACCGGGAGGTCACAATGAGCAGTTCTTC | TRBV6-5 | TRBD2 | . | TRBJ2-1
CASRAGRGGYTF | TGTGCCAGCCGAGCGGGTCGTGGGGGCTACACCTTC | TRBV5-4 | . | . | TRBJ1-2
CASRVGDSPLHF | TGTGCCAGTCGAGTAGGGGATTCACCCCTCCACTTT | TRBV19 | . | few | TRBJ1-6
CASSQSTNEQFF | TGCGCCAGCAGCCAGTCGACAAATGAGCAGTTCTTC | TRBV4-1 | . | . | TRBJ2-1
CASSRSSTGGGNQPQHF | TGTGCCAGCAGCCGGAGCAGTACAGGGGGCGGCAATCAGCCCCAGCATTTT | TRBV27 | TRBD1 | . | TRBJ1-5
CAISGEVGNQPQHF | TGTGCCATCAGTGGGGAGGTCGGCAATCAGCCCCAGCATTTT | TRBV10-3 | . | . | TRBJ1-5
CASSFAAGTTKKYGYTF | TGCGCCAGCAGCTTTGCCGCGGGGACGACGAAAAAGTATGGCTACACCTTC | TRBV5-1 | . | . | TRBJ1-2
CAWGASGPMDTQYF | TGTGCCTGGGGGGCTAGCGGACCCATGGATACGCAGTATTTT | TRBV30 | TRBD2 | . | TRBJ2-3
CASGFRTNQPQHF | TGTGCCAGCGGTTTCAGAACAAATCAGCCCCAGCATTTT | TRBV27 | . | . | TRBJ1-5
CASSLQISGNTIYF | TGTGCCAGCAGCTTACAGATATCTGGAAACACCATATATTTT | TRBV7-2 | . | . | TRBJ1-3
CASSSQPGRGDQPQHF | TGTGCCAGCAGTAGCCAACCGGGCAGGGGAGATCAGCCCCAGCATTTT | TRBV27 | . | . | TRBJ1-5
CASSPAVVRNTIYF | TGTGCCAGCAGCCCCGCAGTCGTAAGAAACACCATATATTTT | TRBV6-5 | . | . | TRBJ1-3
CASSEGSPVWWDTQYF | TGTGCCAGCAGTGAAGGGTCTCCGGTATGGTGGGATACGCAGTATTTT | TRBV6-1 | . | . | TRBJ2-3
CASSFDRFSNQPQHF | TGTGCCAGTAGTTTTGACAGGTTTAGCAATCAGCCCCAGCATTTT | TRBV19 | . | once | TRBJ1-5
CASSLGETGGVAFF | TGTGCCAGCAGCTTGGGAGAGACAGGGGGCGTAGCTTTCTTT | TRBV5-6 | TRBD1 | . | TRBJ1-1
CASREFAANTGELFF | TGCGCCAGCCGCGAGTTCGCCGCGAACACCGGGGAGCTGTTTTTT | TRBV5-1 | . | . | TRBJ2-2
CASSSGLADKDTQYF | TGTGCCAGCAGCTCGGGACTAGCGGACAAGGATACGCAGTATTTT | TRBV5-6 | TRBD2 | . | TRBJ2-3
CASSQDWSPRGNTIYF | TGCGCCAGCAGCCAAGATTGGAGTCCCCGCGGAAACACCATATATTTT | TRBV4-3 | . | . | TRBJ1-3